A selection of T cell receptor beta chains follows, all from one sample in a study of CDR3 diversity in severe acne. TCRdb re-analysed the PCR reads in MiXCR, keeping a single row per CDR3 protein. Of more than 85,000 distinct CDR3 sequences listed, around 54% are singletons. Sequenced sample: blood. The receptors originated from a male donor with severe acne vulgaris. Each CDR3 is given with its conserved first and last residue.

v_call cdr3_aa
TRBV20-1 CSASGLAGAYEQYF
TRBV25-1 CASSPVALYNEQYF
TRBV2 CASKGRERQGSTEAFF
TRBV15 CATSSQGAHEQYF
TRBV6-1 CSSSDADTGELFF
TRBV12-3/TRBV12-4 CASSLFQGSEQYF
TRBV19 CASSIATGVNTEAFF
TRBV7-9 CASSLDGGRADTQYF
TRBV5-1 CASSLGDRASTDTQYF
TRBV7-8 CASSAGEAYTQYF
TRBV28 CASRTSGRYNEQFF
TRBV29-1 CSVVGSRGETQYF
TRBV7-8 CASSPRTGGNEQFF
TRBV28 CASTTTTGTYGYTF
TRBV7-2 CASSWGPYNEQFF
TRBV20-1 CSAPGRPGTEAFF
TRBV4-3 CASSPAGQPSYEQYF
TRBV4-1 CASSQDLRAPRGFF
TRBV12-3/TRBV12-4 CASLFGGGYNEQFF
TRBV28 CANSPLEASGAITDTQYF
TRBV20-1 CSAREASGIKAGELFF
TRBV2 CASRGLADIQYF
TRBV19 CASTRTGNGELFF
TRBV20-1 CSANPYTDTQYF
TRBV5-6 CASRLRTGGTDTQYF
TRBV4-1 CASSQETGRRPEAFF
TRBV7-3 CASSSSRGVGYTQYF
TRBV11-2 CASSLGGSTYEQYF
TRBV13 CASSLRQGDPQETQYF
TRBV12-3/TRBV12-4 CASSSTGF
TRBV7-9 CASSIPRRGFNEQFF
TRBV15 CATSRVVGDHNEQFF
TRBV6-1 CASSGTGAGYEQYF
TRBV9 CASSVEGQKVSEAFF
TRBV7-9 CASRATALDTEAFF
TRBV5-1 CASSPAPGLENEQFF
TRBV5-6 CASSTRLTGELFF
TRBV24-1 CATSDTQGASETQYF
TRBV19 CASTQGQGLGRFF
TRBV2 CASSFPREQETQYF
TRBV7-2 CASSQTSVYFCAAAPTGHQGEQFF
TRBV10-3 CAISGTTGGPYNEQFF
TRBV11-2 CASSLGPGGESRQYF
TRBV24-1 CATSEPGQGTYEQYF
TRBV11-3 CASSLDYSGFAGELFF
TRBV24-1 CATSGDGSNQPQHF
TRBV20-1 CSAINRVALYGYTF
TRBV20-1 CSAKIADNEQFF
TRBV20-1 CSARDVGRDRAYEQYF